Below are 11 T cell receptor beta chains sequenced from a single sample in a study of CD8+CD57+ T cells in acquired aplastic anemia. Patients included in sequencing had previously demonstrated CD8+CD57+ cell expansion by flow cytometry. Template material for TCR beta VDJ and CDR3 profiling consisted of genomic DNA. From the reads, TCRdb called clonotypes with MiXCR, one entry per CDR3 protein. In the table there are 270,000 or so distinct CDR3 sequences, roughly 82% of which are singletons. Input material: sorted CD4+, CD8+, or CD8+CD57+ T cells (not recorded which) from PBMCs. Receptors originate from a human donor with aplastic anemia.

In the case of this clonotype: An end of the junction does not agree with germline; a read error may underlie this. The chain recombines TRBV10-1 with TRBJ2-7; a weak D match, TRBD2 (6 bases). The CDR3 contains 14 residues. Germline CDR1 reads WNHNN; CDR2 reads SYGVQD (reference sequence). CDR3 in amino acids: CASSESGEDHVQDF. CDR3 DNA: TGTGCCAGCAGTGAATCGGGGGAGGACCACGTGCAGGACTTC.

The gene calls are TRBV2 and TRBJ1-6, with D perhaps matching TRBD1 (5 bases). Between the trimmed V and J ends, which lost 2 bases and 6 bases, there was a span of 8 bases. The length of the CDR3 is 14 residues. Per germline, CDR1 SNHLY and CDR2 FYNNEI. The CDR3 coding sequence is TGTGCCAGCAGTGAACAGGGAAGTAATTCACCCCTCCACTTT. It encodes CASSEQGSNSPLHF. Drawing the rest from reference TRBV2 and TRBJ1-6, the complete variable domain is EPEVTQTPSHQVTQMGQEVILRCVPISNHLYFYWYRQILGQKVEFLVSFYNNEISEKSEIFDDQFSVERPDGSNFTLKIRSTKLEDSAMYFCASSEQGSNSPLHFGNGTRLTVT.

On this clonotype itself: At one end the junction does not follow the germline gene, possibly because of a read error. J is TRBJ2-1 and V is TRBV10-3, with 7 nucleotides matching TRBD1. This CDR3 has 16 amino acids. CDR1 is ENHRY and CDR2 is SYGVKD in the germline V gene. CDR3 nucleotides: TGTGCCAGCAGTCAACCCAAAGAGGGGGCCAGAGAGACCCAGTTCTTC. Translated, it gives CASSQPKEGARETQFF.

In regard to this clonotype: The CDR3 does not close with the conserved phenylalanine or tryptophan, likely indicating a read error. The DNA is omitted, as the CDR3 cannot be located on it reliably, and the CDR3 follows TCRdb's listing. This chain connects TRBV9 to TRBJ2-7; the table's TRBD2 call for D was not verified on the DNA. The germline V gene has CDR1 SGDLS and CDR2 YYNGEE. The CDR3 is made up of 13 amino acids, end residues included. The CDR3: CASSLEAGGRVTH.

This clonotype has a single count. The junction departs from the called germline gene at one end, perhaps through a read error. The rearrangement uses TRBV7-9 and TRBJ2-1; the match to TRBD2 covers 10 bases. In germline, CDR1 is SEHNR, CDR2 FQNEAQ (reference sequence). This CDR3 contains 14 residues. DNA of the CDR3: TGTGCCAGCAGCTTTCAAAGAAGCGGGGGGGACCATGACTTC. Protein: CASSFQRSGGDHDF.

The rearrangement joins TRBV2 to TRBJ2-7; D is unclear. Germline lookup yields CDR1 SNHLY and CDR2 FYNNEI. V was pared by 5 bases and J by 3 bases, with 5 bases between. CDR3 length: 11 amino acids. The CDR3 DNA follows: TGTGCCAGCAGTCCCGACTACGAGCAGTACTTC. This gives the protein CASSPDYEQYF.

The rearrangement joins TRBV5-6 to TRBJ2-5; TRBD1 is a possible D gene (6 bases). The ends were cut back, 2 bases at V and 2 bases at J, with 10 bases in the middle. The CDR3 totals 14 residues. The germline V gene encodes CDR1 SGHDT and CDR2 YYEEEE. The DNA for the CDR3 is TGTGCCAGCAGCTTAGGGGGTCAGCAAGAGACCCAGTACTTC. Amino acid sequence: CASSLGGQQETQYF.

The V gene is TRBV10-3, the J gene TRBJ1-1; D is uncertain. Between the trimmed V and J ends, which lost 7 bases and 3 bases, there was a span of 15 bases. Germline V gene data show CDR1 as ENHRY and CDR2 as SYGVKD. This CDR3 is built from 14 residues. In nucleotides, the CDR3 is TGTGCCATCACCGCGACAAAGTTGGACACTGAAGCTTTCTTT. As protein: CAITATKLDTEAFF.

V and J are TRBV7-9 and TRBJ2-7; D is possibly TRBD1 or TRBD2 (6 bases each). The germline V and J ends were trimmed by 4 bases and 6 bases, with 10 bases remaining between them. The CDR3 is 12 residues long. Germline CDR1 and CDR2: SEHNR and FQNEAQ (reference sequence). CDR3 loop: CASSWGATEQYF. CDR3 DNA: TGTGCCAGCAGCTGGGGGGCAACCGAGCAGTACTTC.

This clonotype was seen ten or more times. The rearrangement links TRBV28 to TRBJ2-1; a possible D gene is TRBD2 (6 bases). Trimming left V 6 bases short and J 8 bases short, with 14 bases between. Germline V lookup: CDR1 MDHEN, CDR2 SYDVKM. The CDR3 contains 13 residues. The CDR3 DNA follows: TGTGCCAGCAGGCTGGGGGGTATCGATGAGCAGTTCTTC. Amino acid sequence: CASRLGGIDEQFF.

Concerning this clonotype itself: Here the CDR3 omits its conserved ending phenylalanine or tryptophan, so a read error is the likely source. It is unclear where the CDR3 begins or ends on the DNA, so no DNA is shown, and the CDR3 is as TCRdb lists it. The rearrangement joins TRBV7-3 to TRBJ2-1; the table calls TRBD1, which could not be checked here. Germline V gives CDR1 SGHTA, CDR2 FQGTGA. The CDR3 is 13 amino acids in total, end residues counted. The CDR3 sequence: CASSVGGIRAHLS.